A selection of T cell receptor beta chains follows, all from one sample in a study of CD8 T cells in ankylosing spondylitis. A single record per CDR3 protein comes from TCRdb applying MiXCR to the 5' RACE reads. Here the sample spans about 400,000 distinct CDR3 sequences, 20% being singletons. The sample taken for sequencing was blood, either unsorted or a sorted T cell fraction (not recorded which). The receptors shown here come from a male donor with ankylosing spondylitis or in good health (not recorded which). Each CDR3 is given with its conserved first and last residue. D genes are given only for firm matches. Not every row has a clone size; where given, it reads once, few, many or a size class.

j_gene: TRBJ1-6
abundance: -
v_gene: TRBV2
d_gene: TRBD1
CDR3nt: TGTGCCAGCAGTCCCACAGGGGGCGGTTGGTCCTATAATTCACCCCTCCACTTT
CDR3aa: CASSPTGGGWSYNSPLHF

j_gene: TRBJ1-2
abundance: -
v_gene: TRBV7-9
d_gene: -
CDR3nt: TGTGCCAGCAGCTTACCCACAGGGTTCTATGGCTACACCTTC
CDR3aa: CASSLPTGFYGYTF

j_gene: TRBJ2-3
abundance: few
v_gene: TRBV2
d_gene: TRBD2
CDR3nt: TGTGCCAGCAGGGCCTATAGCGGGGCTAGCACAGATACGCAGTATTTT
CDR3aa: CASRAYSGASTDTQYF

j_gene: TRBJ2-5
abundance: -
v_gene: TRBV6-2/TRBV6-3
d_gene: -
CDR3nt: TGTGCCAGCTTTACGGGCTACCAAGAGACCCAGTACTTC
CDR3aa: CASFTGYQETQYF

j_gene: TRBJ2-1
abundance: few
v_gene: TRBV27
d_gene: TRBD2
CDR3nt: TGTGCAGCGGGGGGCTGGGTTGAGCAGTTCTTC
CDR3aa: CAAGGWVEQFF

j_gene: TRBJ1-3
abundance: few
v_gene: TRBV11-2
d_gene: TRBD1
CDR3nt: TGTGCCAGCAGCTTTGAACAGGGGGCCAACACCATATATTTT
CDR3aa: CASSFEQGANTIYF

j_gene: TRBJ2-3
abundance: few
v_gene: TRBV10-3
d_gene: TRBD1
CDR3nt: TGTGCCATCAGTGAGGAGACAGGGCCAGGGGATACGCAGTATTTT
CDR3aa: CAISEETGPGDTQYF

j_gene: TRBJ2-5
abundance: -
v_gene: TRBV9
d_gene: TRBD2
CDR3nt: TGTGCCAGCAGCTTTGCGGGGGGGGGACAAGAGACCCAGTACTTC
CDR3aa: CASSFAGGGQETQYF

j_gene: TRBJ2-3
abundance: -
v_gene: TRBV7-8
d_gene: -
CDR3nt: TGTGCCAGCAGCCCTGGGGGGATCAGCACAGATACGCAGTATTTT
CDR3aa: CASSPGGISTDTQYF

j_gene: TRBJ2-4
abundance: -
v_gene: TRBV28
d_gene: TRBD2
CDR3nt: TGTGCCAGCAGTTGGCAAAGGGCTCGACTAGCGGGGGGCGACATTCAGTACTTC
CDR3aa: CASSWQRARLAGGDIQYF

j_gene: TRBJ2-7
abundance: -
v_gene: TRBV2
d_gene: -
CDR3nt: TGTGCCAGCAGTGACCCCCGGATTGATTACGAGCAGTACTTC
CDR3aa: CASSDPRIDYEQYF

j_gene: TRBJ2-1
abundance: -
v_gene: TRBV27
d_gene: -
CDR3nt: TGTGCCAGCAGTTTATCGTATCCCTCCTACAATGAGCAGTTCTTC
CDR3aa: CASSLSYPSYNEQFF

j_gene: TRBJ2-3
abundance: -
v_gene: TRBV12-3/TRBV12-4
d_gene: -
CDR3nt: TGTGCCAGCAGTGACAGGTTGGGCACAGATACGCAGTATTTT
CDR3aa: CASSDRLGTDTQYF

j_gene: TRBJ2-2
abundance: -
v_gene: TRBV12-3/TRBV12-4
d_gene: TRBD2
CDR3nt: TGTGCCAGCAGTTTCCGGACTAGCACCCACACCGGGGAGCTGTTTTTT
CDR3aa: CASSFRTSTHTGELFF

j_gene: TRBJ1-2
abundance: -
v_gene: TRBV18
d_gene: TRBD1
CDR3nt: TGTGCCAGCTCACCACCGGGACAGGGATTCTATGGCTACACCTTC
CDR3aa: CASSPPGQGFYGYTF

j_gene: TRBJ2-7
abundance: few
v_gene: TRBV9
d_gene: TRBD1
CDR3nt: TGTGCCAGCAGCGTAGAGTCAGGGGGCCCCTTCGAGCAGTACTTC
CDR3aa: CASSVESGGPFEQYF

j_gene: TRBJ1-1
abundance: few
v_gene: TRBV28
d_gene: -
CDR3nt: TGTGCCAGCACCCCGGGACCGCTGAACACTGAAGCTTTCTTT
CDR3aa: CASTPGPLNTEAFF

j_gene: TRBJ2-2
abundance: -
v_gene: TRBV3-1
d_gene: -
CDR3nt: TGTGCCAGCAGCCAATTGGTGGCCGGGGAGCTGTTTTTT
CDR3aa: CASSQLVAGELFF

j_gene: TRBJ2-7
abundance: few
v_gene: TRBV3-1
d_gene: TRBD2
CDR3nt: TGTGCCAGCAGCCAGCCAGGGAGGGGTTTCAACGAGCAGTACTTC
CDR3aa: CASSQPGRGFNEQYF

j_gene: TRBJ2-2
abundance: few
v_gene: TRBV10-3
d_gene: -
CDR3nt: TGTGCCATCAGTGAGGAGTCATCCGGGGAGCTGTTTTTT
CDR3aa: CAISEESSGELFF

j_gene: TRBJ1-1
abundance: few
v_gene: TRBV7-9
d_gene: -
CDR3nt: TGTGCCAGCCGCTCAACTGAAGCTTTCTTT
CDR3aa: CASRSTEAFF

j_gene: TRBJ2-1
abundance: once
v_gene: TRBV29-1
d_gene: TRBD1
CDR3nt: TGCAGCGTTGATACACCCGGGACAGGGTACGTCTATGAGCAGTTCTTC
CDR3aa: CSVDTPGTGYVYEQFF

j_gene: TRBJ2-7
abundance: -
v_gene: TRBV7-9
d_gene: TRBD1
CDR3nt: TGTGCCAGCAGCCCGCCGGACAGGGGGTACGAGCAGTACTTC
CDR3aa: CASSPPDRGYEQYF

j_gene: TRBJ2-3
abundance: -
v_gene: TRBV29-1
d_gene: -
CDR3nt: TGCAGCGTCCCGGGGCTCCCGTTAGCAGATACGCAGTATTTT
CDR3aa: CSVPGLPLADTQYF

j_gene: TRBJ2-3
abundance: -
v_gene: TRBV20-1
d_gene: -
CDR3nt: TGCAGTGCGGAATCTAGCGAACCTACAGATACGCAGTATTTT
CDR3aa: CSAESSEPTDTQYF